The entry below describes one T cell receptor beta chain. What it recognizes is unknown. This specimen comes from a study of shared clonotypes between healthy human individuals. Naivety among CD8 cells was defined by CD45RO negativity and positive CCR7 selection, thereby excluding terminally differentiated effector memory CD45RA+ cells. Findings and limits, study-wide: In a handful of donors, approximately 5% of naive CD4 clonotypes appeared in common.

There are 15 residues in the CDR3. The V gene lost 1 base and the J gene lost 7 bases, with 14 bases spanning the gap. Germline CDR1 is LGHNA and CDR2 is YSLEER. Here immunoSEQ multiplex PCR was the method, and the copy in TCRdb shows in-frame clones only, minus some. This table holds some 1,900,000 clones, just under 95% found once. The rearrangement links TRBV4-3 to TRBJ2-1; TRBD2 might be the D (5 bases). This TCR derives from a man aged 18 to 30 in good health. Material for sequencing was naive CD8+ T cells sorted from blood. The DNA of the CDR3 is TGCGCCAGCAGCCAAGTAGAGGGAACACCGAATGAGCAGTTCTTC. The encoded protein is CASSQVEGTPNEQFF.